This entry is about one T cell receptor beta chain. Assay used: immunoSEQ multiplex PCR; TCRdb lists only in-frame clones, some missing. The sample contains about 2 million clones, around 95% of which appear only once. The entry originates in a study of shared clonotypes between healthy human individuals. Germline trimming cut 2 bases from V and 7 bases from J; bases unmatched to any gene: 5. Germline CDR1 SGHVS, CDR2 FNYEAQ. The CDR3 contains 15 residues. The sample taken for sequencing was naive CD4+ T cells sorted from blood. Subset given: CD45RA+ positively selected. This chain connects TRBV7-6 to TRBJ1-6; 7 bases map to TRBD1. This sequence was found in a man younger than 35 in good health. CDR3 in amino acids: CASSLMTGSNSPLHF. In DNA, the CDR3 is TGTGCCAGCAGCTTAATGACAGGGTCCAATTCACCCCTCCACTTT.